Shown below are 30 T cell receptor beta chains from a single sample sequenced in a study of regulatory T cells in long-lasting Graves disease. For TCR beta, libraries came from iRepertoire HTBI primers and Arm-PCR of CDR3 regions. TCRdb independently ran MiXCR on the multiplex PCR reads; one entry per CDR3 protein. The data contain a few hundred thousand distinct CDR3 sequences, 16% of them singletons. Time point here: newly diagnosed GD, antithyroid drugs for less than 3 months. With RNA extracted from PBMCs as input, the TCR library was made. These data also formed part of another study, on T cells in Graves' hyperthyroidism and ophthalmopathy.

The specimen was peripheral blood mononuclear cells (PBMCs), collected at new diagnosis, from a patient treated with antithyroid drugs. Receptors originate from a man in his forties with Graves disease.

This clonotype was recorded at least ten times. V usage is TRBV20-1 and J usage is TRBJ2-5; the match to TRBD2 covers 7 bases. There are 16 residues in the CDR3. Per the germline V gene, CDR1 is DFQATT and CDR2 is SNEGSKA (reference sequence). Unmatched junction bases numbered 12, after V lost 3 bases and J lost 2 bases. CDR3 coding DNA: TGCAGTGCTAGTAGTGCCAGCGGGGTACTACAAGAGACCCAGTACTTC. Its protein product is CSASSASGVLQETQYF.

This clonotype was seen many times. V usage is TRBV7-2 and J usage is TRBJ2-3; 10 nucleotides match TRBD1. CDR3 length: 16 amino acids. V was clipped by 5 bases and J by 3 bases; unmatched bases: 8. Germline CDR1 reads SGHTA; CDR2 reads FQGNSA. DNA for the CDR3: TGTGCCAGCAGCCCTGGGGGACAGGGGCTTACAGATACGCAGTATTTT. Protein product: CASSPGGQGLTDTQYF.

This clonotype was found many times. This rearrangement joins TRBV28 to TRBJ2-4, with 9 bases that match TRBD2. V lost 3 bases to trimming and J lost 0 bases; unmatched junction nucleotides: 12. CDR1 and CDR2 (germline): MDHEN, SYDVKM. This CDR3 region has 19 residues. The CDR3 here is CASSFIGRGGSLAKNIQYF. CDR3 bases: TGTGCCAGCAGTTTCATTGGGCGGGGGGGCTCCCTAGCCAAAAACATTCAGTACTTC.

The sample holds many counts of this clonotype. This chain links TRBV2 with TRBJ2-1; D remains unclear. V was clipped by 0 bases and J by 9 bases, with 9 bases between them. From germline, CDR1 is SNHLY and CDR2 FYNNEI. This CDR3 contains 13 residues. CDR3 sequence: CASSEARWGEQFF. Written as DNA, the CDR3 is TGTGCCAGCAGTGAAGCGCGATGGGGTGAGCAGTTCTTC.

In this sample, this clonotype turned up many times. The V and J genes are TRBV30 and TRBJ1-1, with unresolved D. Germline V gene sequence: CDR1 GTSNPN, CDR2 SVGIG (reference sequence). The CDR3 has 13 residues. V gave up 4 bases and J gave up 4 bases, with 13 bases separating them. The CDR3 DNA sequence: TGTGCCTGGAATCCTGGAAGCGGCACTGAAGCTTTCTTT. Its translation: CAWNPGSGTEAFF.

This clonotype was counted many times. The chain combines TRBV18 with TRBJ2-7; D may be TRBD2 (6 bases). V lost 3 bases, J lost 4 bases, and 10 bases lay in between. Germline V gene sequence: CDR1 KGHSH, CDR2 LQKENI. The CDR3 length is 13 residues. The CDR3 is CASSPLAGYEQYF. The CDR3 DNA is TGTGCCAGCTCACCGCTCGCGGGGTACGAGCAGTACTTC.

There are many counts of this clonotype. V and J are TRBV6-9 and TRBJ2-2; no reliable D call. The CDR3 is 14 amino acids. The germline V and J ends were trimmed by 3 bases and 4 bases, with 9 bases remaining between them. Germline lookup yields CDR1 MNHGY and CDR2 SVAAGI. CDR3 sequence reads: CASSYRAITGELFF. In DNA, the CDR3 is TGTGCCAGCAGTTACCGGGCCATCACCGGGGAGCTGTTTTTT.

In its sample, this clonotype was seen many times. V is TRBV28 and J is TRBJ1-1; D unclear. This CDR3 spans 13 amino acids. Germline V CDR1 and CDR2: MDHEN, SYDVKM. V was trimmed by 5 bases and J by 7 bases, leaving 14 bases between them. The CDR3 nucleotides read TGTGCCAGCAGTCGTGATCGACGGCTTGAAGCTTTCTTT. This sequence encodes CASSRDRRLEAFF.

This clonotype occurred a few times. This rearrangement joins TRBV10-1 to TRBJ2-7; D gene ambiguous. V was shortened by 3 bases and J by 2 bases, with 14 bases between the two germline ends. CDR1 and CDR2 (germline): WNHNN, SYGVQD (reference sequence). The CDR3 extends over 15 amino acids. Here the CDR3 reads CASSDFAGPTYEQYF. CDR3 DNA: TGCGCCAGCAGTGATTTCGCAGGCCCAACCTACGAGCAGTACTTC.

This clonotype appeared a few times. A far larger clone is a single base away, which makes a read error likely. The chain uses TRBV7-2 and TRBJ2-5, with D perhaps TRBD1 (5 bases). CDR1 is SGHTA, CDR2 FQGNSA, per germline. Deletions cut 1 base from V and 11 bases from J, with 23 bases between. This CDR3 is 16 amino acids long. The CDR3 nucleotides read TGTGCCAGCAGCTTAGTCGGGCAGGGCTCCTACAATGAGCAGTACTTC. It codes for CASSLVGQGSYNEQYF.

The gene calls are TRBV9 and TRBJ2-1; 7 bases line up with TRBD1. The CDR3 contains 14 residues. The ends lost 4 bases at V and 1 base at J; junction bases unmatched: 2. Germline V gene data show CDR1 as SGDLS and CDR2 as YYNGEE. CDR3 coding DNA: TGTGCCAGCAGCCGGGGACAGTCCTACAATGAGCAGTTCTTC. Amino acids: CASSRGQSYNEQFF. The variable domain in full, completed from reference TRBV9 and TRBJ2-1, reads DSGVTQTPKHLITATGQRVTLRCSPRSGDLSVYWYQQSLDQGLQFLIQYYNGEERAKGNILERFSAQQFPDLHSELNLSSLELGDSALYFCASSRGQSYNEQFFGPGTRLTVL.

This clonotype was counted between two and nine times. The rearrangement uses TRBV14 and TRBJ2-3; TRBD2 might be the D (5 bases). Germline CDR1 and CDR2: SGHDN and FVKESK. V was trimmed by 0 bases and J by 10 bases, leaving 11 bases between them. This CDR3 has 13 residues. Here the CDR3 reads CASSQDLEGAQYF. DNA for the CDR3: TGTGCCAGCAGCCAAGATCTCGAGGGTGCGCAGTATTTT. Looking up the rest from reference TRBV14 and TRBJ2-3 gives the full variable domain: EAGVTQFPSHSVIEKGQTVTLRCDPISGHDNLYWYRRVMGKEIKFLLHFVKESKQDESGMPNNRFLAERTGGTYSTLKVQPAELEDSGVYFCASSQDLEGAQYFGPGTRLTVL.

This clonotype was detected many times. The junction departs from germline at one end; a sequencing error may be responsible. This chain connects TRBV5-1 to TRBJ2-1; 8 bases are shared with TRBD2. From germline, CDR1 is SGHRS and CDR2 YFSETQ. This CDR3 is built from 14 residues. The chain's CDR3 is CASSLTGGNNEQFF. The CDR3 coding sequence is TGTGCCAGCAGTTTGACGGGGGGGAACAATGAGCAGTTCTTC.

CDR3: CASSLVGAETEAFF. The CDR3 region has the DNA TGTGCCAGCAGTTTGGTAGGGGCAGAAACTGAAGCTTTCTTT. The chain employs TRBV28 and TRBJ1-1; a weak D match, TRBD1 (5 bases). Germline CDR1 is MDHEN and CDR2 is SYDVKM. The V gene lost 3 bases and the J gene lost 5 bases, with 13 bases spanning the gap. The CDR3 is made up of 14 amino acids.

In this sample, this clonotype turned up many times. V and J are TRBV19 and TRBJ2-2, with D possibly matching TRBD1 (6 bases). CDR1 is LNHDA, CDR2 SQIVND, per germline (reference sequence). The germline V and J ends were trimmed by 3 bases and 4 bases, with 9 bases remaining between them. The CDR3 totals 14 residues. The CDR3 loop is CASSMGAVTGELFF. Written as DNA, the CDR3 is TGTGCCAGTAGTATGGGGGCAGTCACCGGGGAGCTGTTTTTT.

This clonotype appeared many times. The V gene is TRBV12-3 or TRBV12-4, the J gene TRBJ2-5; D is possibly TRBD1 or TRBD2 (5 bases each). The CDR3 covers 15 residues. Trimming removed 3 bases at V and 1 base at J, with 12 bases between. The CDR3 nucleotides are TGTGCCAGCAGTTTGGCTTGGGGGACCCAAGAGACCCAGTACTTC. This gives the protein CASSLAWGTQETQYF.

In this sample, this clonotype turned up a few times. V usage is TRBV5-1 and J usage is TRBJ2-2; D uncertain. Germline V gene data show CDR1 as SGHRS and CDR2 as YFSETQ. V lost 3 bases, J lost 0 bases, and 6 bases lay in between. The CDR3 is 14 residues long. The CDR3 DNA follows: TGCGCCAGCAGCTACGGCTCGAACACCGGGGAGCTGTTTTTT. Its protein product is CASSYGSNTGELFF. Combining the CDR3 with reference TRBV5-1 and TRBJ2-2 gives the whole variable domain KAGVTQTPRYLIKTRGQQVTLSCSPISGHRSVSWYQQTPGQGLQFLFEYFSETQRNKGNFPGRFSGRQFSNSRSEMNVSTLELGDSALYLCASSYGSNTGELFFGEGSRLTVL.

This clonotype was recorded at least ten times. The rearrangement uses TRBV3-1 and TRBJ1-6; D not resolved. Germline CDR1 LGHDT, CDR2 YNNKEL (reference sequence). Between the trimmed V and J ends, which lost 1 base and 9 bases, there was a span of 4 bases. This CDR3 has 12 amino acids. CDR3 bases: TGTGCCAGCAGCCAAGGGTCTTCACCCCTCCACTTT. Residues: CASSQGSSPLHF. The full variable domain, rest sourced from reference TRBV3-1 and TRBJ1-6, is DTAVSQTPKYLVTQMGNDKSIKCEQNLGHDTMYWYKQDSKKFLKIMFSYNNKELIINETVPNRFSPKSPDKAHLNLHINSLELGDSAVYFCASSQGSSPLHFGNGTRLTVT.

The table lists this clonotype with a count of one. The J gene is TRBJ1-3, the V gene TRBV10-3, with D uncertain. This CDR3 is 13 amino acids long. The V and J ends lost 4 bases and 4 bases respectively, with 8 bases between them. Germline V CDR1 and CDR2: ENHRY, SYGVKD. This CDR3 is CAISGDLGNTIYF. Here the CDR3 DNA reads TGTGCCATCAGTGGAGACCTGGGAAACACCATATATTTT.

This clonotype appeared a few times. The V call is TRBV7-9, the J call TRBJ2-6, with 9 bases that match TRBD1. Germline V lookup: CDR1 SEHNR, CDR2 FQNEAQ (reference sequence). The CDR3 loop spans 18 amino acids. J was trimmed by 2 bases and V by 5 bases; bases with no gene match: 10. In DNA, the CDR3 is TGTGCCAGCAGCCCTATCCGACAGGGGGAACCTGGGGCCAACGTCCTGACTTTC. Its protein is CASSPIRQGEPGANVLTF.

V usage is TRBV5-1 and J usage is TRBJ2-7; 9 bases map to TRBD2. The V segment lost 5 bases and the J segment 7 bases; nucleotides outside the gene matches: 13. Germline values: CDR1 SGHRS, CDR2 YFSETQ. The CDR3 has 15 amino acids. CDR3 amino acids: CASRDLSGGVWEQYF. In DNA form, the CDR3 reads TGCGCCAGCAGAGACCTTAGCGGGGGAGTCTGGGAGCAGTACTTC.

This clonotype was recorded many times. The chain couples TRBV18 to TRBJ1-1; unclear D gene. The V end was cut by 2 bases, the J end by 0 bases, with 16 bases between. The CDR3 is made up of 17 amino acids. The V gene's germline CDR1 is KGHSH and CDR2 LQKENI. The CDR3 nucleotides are TGTGCCAGCTCACCAGCCCGATCGGCGGCAGTGAACACTGAAGCTTTCTTT. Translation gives CASSPARSAAVNTEAFF.

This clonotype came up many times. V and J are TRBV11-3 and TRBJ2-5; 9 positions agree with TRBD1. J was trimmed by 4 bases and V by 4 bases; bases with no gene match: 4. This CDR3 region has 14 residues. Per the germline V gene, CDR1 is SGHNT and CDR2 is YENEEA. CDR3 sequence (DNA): TGTGCCAGCAGCTGGGGACAGGGATCAGAGACCCAGTACTTC. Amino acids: CASSWGQGSETQYF. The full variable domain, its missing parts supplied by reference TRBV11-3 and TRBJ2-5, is EAGVVQSPRYKIIEKKQPVAFWCNPISGHNTLYWYLQNLGQGPELLIRYENEEAVDDSQLPKDRFSAERLKGVDSTLKIQPAELGDSAVYLCASSWGQGSETQYFGPGTRLLVL.

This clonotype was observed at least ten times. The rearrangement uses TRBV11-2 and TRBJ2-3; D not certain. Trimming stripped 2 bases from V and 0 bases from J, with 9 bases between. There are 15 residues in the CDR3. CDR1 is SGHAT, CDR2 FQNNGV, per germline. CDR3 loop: CASSLYGTSTDTQYF. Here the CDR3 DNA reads TGTGCCAGCAGCTTATATGGTACTAGCACAGATACGCAGTATTTT. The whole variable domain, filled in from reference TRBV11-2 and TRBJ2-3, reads EAGVAQSPRYKIIEKRQSVAFWCNPISGHATLYWYQQILGQGPKLLIQFQNNGVVDDSQLPKDRFSAERLKGVDSTLKIQPAKLEDSAVYLCASSLYGTSTDTQYFGPGTRLTVL.

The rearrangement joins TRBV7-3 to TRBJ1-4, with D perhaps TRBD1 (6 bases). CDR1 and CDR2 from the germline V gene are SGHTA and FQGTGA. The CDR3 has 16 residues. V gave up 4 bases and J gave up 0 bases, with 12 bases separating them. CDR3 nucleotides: TGTGCCAGCAGCTCGAACAGGGCCCCAACTAATGAAAAACTGTTTTTT. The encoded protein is CASSSNRAPTNEKLFF.

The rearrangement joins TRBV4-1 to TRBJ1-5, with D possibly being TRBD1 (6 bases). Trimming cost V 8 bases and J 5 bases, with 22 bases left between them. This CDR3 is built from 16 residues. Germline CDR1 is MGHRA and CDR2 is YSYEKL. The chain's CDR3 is CASSPGGGRWDQPQHF. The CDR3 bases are TGCGCCAGCTCACCCGGCGGGGGGCGGTGGGATCAGCCCCAGCATTTT.

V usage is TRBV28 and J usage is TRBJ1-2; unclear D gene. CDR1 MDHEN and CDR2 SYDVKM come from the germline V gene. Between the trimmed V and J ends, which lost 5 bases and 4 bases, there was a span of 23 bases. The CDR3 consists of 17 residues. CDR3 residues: CASSPYRPSYTSYGYTF. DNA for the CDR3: TGTGCCAGCAGTCCTTACAGACCCTCCTATACCTCCTATGGCTACACCTTC.

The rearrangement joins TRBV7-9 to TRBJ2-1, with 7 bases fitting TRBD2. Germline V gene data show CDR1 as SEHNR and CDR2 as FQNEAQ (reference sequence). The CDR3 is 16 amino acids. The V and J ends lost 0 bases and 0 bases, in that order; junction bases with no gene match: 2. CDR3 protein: CASSLALAGSYNEQFF. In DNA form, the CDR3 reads TGTGCCAGCAGCTTAGCGTTAGCGGGCTCCTACAATGAGCAGTTCTTC. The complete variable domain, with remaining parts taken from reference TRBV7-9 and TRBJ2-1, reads DTGVSQNPRHKITKRGQNVTFRCDPISEHNRLYWYRQTLGQGPEFLTYFQNEAQLEKSRLLSDRFSAERPKGSFSTLEIQRTEQGDSAMYLCASSLALAGSYNEQFFGPGTRLTVL.

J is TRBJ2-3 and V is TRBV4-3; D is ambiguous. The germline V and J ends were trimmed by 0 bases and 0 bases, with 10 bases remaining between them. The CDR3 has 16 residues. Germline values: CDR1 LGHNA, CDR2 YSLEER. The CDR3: CASSQDGVRSTDTQYF. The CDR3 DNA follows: TGCGCCAGCAGCCAAGATGGCGTCCGAAGCACAGATACGCAGTATTTT.

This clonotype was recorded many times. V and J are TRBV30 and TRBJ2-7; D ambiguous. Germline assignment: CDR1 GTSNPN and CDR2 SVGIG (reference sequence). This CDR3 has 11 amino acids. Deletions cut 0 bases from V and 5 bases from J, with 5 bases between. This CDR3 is CAWSVRHEQYF. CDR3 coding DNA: TGTGCCTGGAGTGTTCGCCACGAGCAGTACTTC.